The 30 T cell receptor beta chains below come from one sample, sequenced in a study of blood T cell repertoires in COVID-19. Some clones are missing from TCRdb's copy, which holds only in-frame ones; the method was immunoSEQ multiplex PCR. Here the sample spans fewer than 200,000 clones, roughly 84% being singletons. The sequenced sample consisted of peripheral blood. The receptors originated from a man aged 70 or older with active or convalescent COVID-19.

This clone was counted ten times or more. The rearrangement joins TRBV5-1 to TRBJ2-1; weak D call: TRBD1 (5 bases). The V and J ends lost 2 bases and 7 bases respectively, with 22 bases between them. The CDR3 consists of 17 residues. Germline CDR1 reads SGHRS; CDR2 reads YFSETQ. CDR3 sequence reads: CASSFSTSTGARNEQFF. The CDR3 DNA reads as TGCGCCAGCAGCTTTTCTACTTCAACTGGGGCGAGGAATGAGCAGTTCTTC.

This sequence joins TRBV6-5 and TRBJ2-7; 10 bases map to TRBD2. V lost 6 bases to trimming and J lost 3 bases; unmatched junction nucleotides: 8. This CDR3 spans 15 amino acids. Germline values: CDR1 MNHEY, CDR2 SVGAGI. In nucleotides, the CDR3 is TGTGCCAGCAGCGGTGGGACTAGCGATGGCTACGAGCAGTACTTC. Encoded protein: CASSGGTSDGYEQYF.

The chain couples TRBV4-2 to TRBJ2-2, with TRBD1 identical over 7 bases. The CDR3 has 20 residues. Unmatched junction bases numbered 24, after V lost 7 bases and J lost 4 bases. CDR1 and CDR2 (germline): LGHNA, YNFKEQ. The CDR3 protein is CASTHLFGAERGRSTGELFF. The CDR3 DNA follows: TGTGCCAGCACCCATCTGTTTGGTGCCGAAAGGGGGCGCAGCACCGGGGAGCTGTTTTTT.

The chain is built from TRBV6-5 and TRBJ2-3; D is undetermined. Germline lookup yields CDR1 MNHEY and CDR2 SVGAGI. Between the trimmed V and J ends, which lost 0 bases and 6 bases, there was a span of 7 bases. The CDR3 length is 13 residues. This chain's CDR3 is CASSYSPFDTQYF. The CDR3 DNA follows: TGTGCCAGCAGTTACTCCCCTTTTGATACGCAGTATTTT.

V usage is TRBV3-1 (or the pseudogene TRBV3-2) and J usage is TRBJ2-1; the match to TRBD2 covers 7 bases. CDR1 and CDR2 (germline): LGHDT, YNNKEL (reference sequence). The CDR3 covers 12 residues. Losses at the gene ends were 4 bases for V and 8 bases for J; bases not matched to a gene: 2. As DNA, the CDR3 is TGTGCCAGCAGCCGGACTAGGGATGAGCAGTTCTTC. Translated, it gives CASSRTRDEQFF.

CDR3 sequence (DNA): TGTGCCAGCTCACCACTTGGCCCGGCCTCGGGACAGAACACCGGGGAGCTGTTTTTT. This encodes CASSPLGPASGQNTGELFF. The genes are TRBV18 and TRBJ2-2; a weak D match, TRBD1 (6 bases). Trimming pared 1 base from V and 1 base from J, leaving 19 bases between. This CDR3 region has 19 residues. Germline CDR1 is KGHSH and CDR2 is LQKENI.

The chain's CDR3 is CASSPVEGVEQYF. The DNA for the CDR3 is TGTGCCAGCTCACCAGTGGAAGGAGTAGAGCAGTACTTC. This chain connects TRBV18 to TRBJ2-7; D call uncertain. Germline CDR1 KGHSH, CDR2 LQKENI. The CDR3 consists of 13 residues. V lost 2 bases, J lost 7 bases, and 12 bases lay in between.

The CDR3 sequence is CAIGTGWPLHF. DNA for the CDR3: TGTGCCATCGGGACAGGATGGCCCCTCCACTTT. V and J are TRBV6-6 and TRBJ1-6; 8 bases map to TRBD1. The CDR3 is 11 amino acids. Germline CDR1 is MNHNY and CDR2 is SVGAGI (reference sequence). With 10 bases clipped from V and 13 bases from J, the junction kept 6 bases outside the gene matches.

The gene calls are TRBV10-3 and TRBJ1-1, with D hard to call. V dropped 5 bases and J dropped 1 base, with 14 bases sitting between them. CDR3 size: 15 residues. Germline CDR1 ENHRY, CDR2 SYGVKD. The CDR3 region has the DNA TGTGCCATCAGTCGAGCGTCTCTCGGGAACACTGAAGCTTTCTTT. Translated: CAISRASLGNTEAFF.

The chain recombines TRBV10-1 with TRBJ2-1, with TRBD1 identical over 8 bases. CDR1 is WNHNN and CDR2 is SYGVQD in the germline V gene (reference sequence). The CDR3 is made up of 16 amino acids. V was clipped by 0 bases and J by 8 bases; unmatched bases: 9. The CDR3 reads CASSESMTGVIDEQFF. The DNA for the CDR3 is TGCGCCAGCAGTGAGTCTATGACAGGGGTAATCGATGAGCAGTTCTTC.

The V call is TRBV6-6, the J call TRBJ2-1; a weak D match, TRBD2 (6 bases). Germline CDR1 and CDR2: MNHNY and SVGAGI (reference sequence). V lost 5 bases, J lost 0 bases, and 17 bases lay in between. The CDR3 is 17 amino acids. CDR3 loop: CASSRPEDGSSYNEQFF. The CDR3 DNA sequence: TGTGCCAGCAGTCGCCCTGAGGACGGGAGCTCCTACAATGAGCAGTTCTTC.

This chain connects TRBV7-2 to TRBJ2-5, with D possibly matching TRBD2 (7 bases). CDR3 length equals 13 residues. Trimming pared 5 bases from V and 4 bases from J, leaving 11 bases between. Germline values: CDR1 SGHTA, CDR2 FQGNSA. CDR3 amino acids: CASSPGGLETQYF. In nucleotides, the CDR3 is TGTGCCAGCAGCCCGGGGGGCCTAGAGACCCAGTACTTC.

The CDR3 protein is CASSFSGNQETQYF. Here the CDR3 DNA reads TGTGCCAGCAGCTTCTCCGGGAACCAAGAGACCCAGTACTTC. V and J are TRBV7-2 and TRBJ2-5; D is perhaps TRBD2 (5 bases). Germline values: CDR1 SGHTA, CDR2 FQGNSA. Trimming shortened V by 3 bases and J by 0 bases, and 8 bases separated the two germline ends. The CDR3 is 14 residues long.

The chain combines TRBV7-3 with TRBJ2-1; TRBD2 agrees at 8 bases. Germline CDR1 reads SGHTA; CDR2 reads FQGTGA. The CDR3 consists of 15 residues. V lost 6 bases to trimming and J lost 6 bases; unmatched junction nucleotides: 10. CDR3 nucleotide sequence: TGTGCCAGCAGTTCGGGCCCTCTAGCGGGCAATGAGCAGTTCTTC. Amino acid sequence: CASSSGPLAGNEQFF. The full variable domain, completed using reference TRBV7-3 and TRBJ2-1, is GAGVSQTPSNKVTEKGKYVELRCDPISGHTALYWYRQSLGQGPEFLIYFQGTGAADDSGLPNDRFFAVRPEGSVSTLKIQRTERGDSAVYLCASSSGPLAGNEQFFGPGTRLTVL.

The V gene is TRBV5-8, the J gene TRBJ1-1; TRBD1 is a possible D gene (6 bases). Deletions cut 4 bases from V and 2 bases from J, with 15 bases between. CDR1 SGHTS and CDR2 YDEGEE come from the germline V gene. This CDR3 is 15 amino acids long. CDR3 protein: CASSGRDTGNTEAFF. The CDR3 nucleotides read TGTGCCAGCAGCGGCCGGGACACCGGCAACACTGAAGCTTTCTTT.

The chain carries TRBV28 and TRBJ2-7, with 12 bases that match TRBD2. V trimming: 5 bases; J trimming: 3 bases; junction bases outside the gene matches: 5. CDR3 length: 15 amino acids. Germline V gene lookup returns CDR1 MDHEN and CDR2 SYDVKM. The CDR3 protein is CASSPRLAGVYEQYF. The CDR3 bases are TGTGCCAGCAGTCCCAGACTAGCGGGGGTCTACGAGCAGTACTTC.

The chain joins TRBV6-2 or TRBV6-3 to TRBJ1-5; 8 positions agree with TRBD1. CDR3 length: 15 residues. In germline, CDR1 is MNHEY, CDR2 SVGEGT. V trimming: 5 bases; J trimming: 3 bases; junction bases outside the gene matches: 6. This CDR3 reads CASSGQGRNNQPQHF. The DNA of the CDR3 is TGTGCCAGCAGTGGACAGGGTAGGAACAATCAGCCCCAGCATTTT.

The chain joins TRBV30 to TRBJ1-1; 8 nucleotides agree with TRBD1. The CDR3 has 13 amino acids. From germline, CDR1 is GTSNPN and CDR2 SVGIG (reference sequence). J gave up 5 bases and V 5 bases, and 7 bases lay outside the gene matches. CDR3 in DNA: TGTGCCTGGTGCGACAGGGGAAGGACTGAAGCTTTCTTT. Protein sequence: CAWCDRGRTEAFF.

A single count supports this clone. The rearrangement links TRBV20-1 to TRBJ1-5; 7 bases map to TRBD1. The V gene's germline CDR1 is DFQATT and CDR2 SNEGSKA (reference sequence). The J segment lost 6 bases and the V segment lost 3 bases, leaving 8 bases of the junction unmatched. The CDR3 is 14 residues long. CDR3 region: CSASFGTVSQPQHF. The CDR3 coding sequence is TGCAGTGCTAGTTTCGGGACAGTGAGTCAGCCCCAGCATTTT.

The J gene is TRBJ1-2, the V gene TRBV7-2; a possible D gene is TRBD1 (6 bases). CDR1 is SGHTA, CDR2 FQGNSA, per germline. The germline V and J ends were trimmed by 4 bases and 4 bases, with 10 bases remaining between them. This CDR3 is built from 13 residues. The CDR3 sequence: CASSSRGVYGYTF. The CDR3 DNA is TGTGCCAGCAGCTCCAGGGGCGTCTATGGCTACACCTTC.

This chain joins TRBV9 and TRBJ1-2; tentatively, D is TRBD1 (6 bases). Germline CDR1 SGDLS, CDR2 YYNGEE. The V and J ends lost 4 bases and 2 bases respectively, with 12 bases between them. This CDR3 is built from 14 residues. Here the CDR3 DNA reads TGTGCCAGCAGCCGACTTGGACAGAACTATGGCTACACCTTC. As protein: CASSRLGQNYGYTF.

The rearrangement uses TRBV5-1 and TRBJ2-3; D is possibly TRBD1 (5 bases). Trimming took off 4 bases at V and 4 bases at J, with 16 bases between the two ends. CDR3 size: 15 residues. Germline CDR1 and CDR2: SGHRS and YFSETQ. For the CDR3, the DNA is TGCGCCAGCAGCAAGACAGCCACGGCGCCAGATACGCAGTATTTT. Its protein is CASSKTATAPDTQYF.

The V and J genes are TRBV7-2 and TRBJ1-1; weak D call: TRBD1 (6 bases). The germline V and J ends were trimmed by 2 bases and 3 bases, with 10 bases remaining between them. The V gene's germline CDR1 is SGHTA and CDR2 FQGNSA. The CDR3 has 14 amino acids. Written as DNA, the CDR3 is TGTGCCAGCAGCTTACTGGGGGCCGACACTGAAGCTTTCTTT. Protein: CASSLLGADTEAFF.

CDR3 nucleotides: TGTGCCAGCAGCTTACCTGCGGACAGATTAAACACTGAAGCTTTCTTT. It codes for CASSLPADRLNTEAFF. The rearrangement uses TRBV7-9 and TRBJ1-1; a weak D match, TRBD1 (6 bases). This CDR3 has 16 amino acids. V lost 2 bases, J lost 2 bases, and 15 bases lay in between. The germline V gene has CDR1 SEHNR and CDR2 FQNEAQ (reference sequence).

The genes are TRBV9 and TRBJ2-1; TRBD1 aligns across 10 bases. Germline V lookup: CDR1 SGDLS, CDR2 YYNGEE. The CDR3 totals 16 residues. Trimming cost V 4 bases and J 5 bases; bases outside gene matches: 9. CDR3 coding DNA: TGTGCCAGCAGCTCTCTGACAGGGGGCTTTGACAATGAGCAGTTCTTC. The encoded protein is CASSSLTGGFDNEQFF.

This chain uses TRBV6-5 with TRBJ2-7, with D perhaps TRBD2 (6 bases). In germline, CDR1 is MNHEY, CDR2 SVGAGI. The CDR3 is 15 amino acids. Between the trimmed V and J ends, which lost 5 bases and 3 bases, there was a span of 17 bases. This CDR3 reads CASSRNRDFDYEQYF. The CDR3 coding sequence is TGTGCCAGCAGTAGAAACCGGGACTTCGACTACGAGCAGTACTTC.

The genes are TRBV6-4 and TRBJ2-1, with 8 bases that match TRBD2. Trimming removed 0 bases from V and 2 bases from J; junction bases left unmatched: 0. The germline CDR1 and CDR2 sequences are MRHNA and SNTAGT. This CDR3 has 15 residues. This CDR3 reads CASSDSSGAYNEQFF. The DNA of the CDR3 is TGTGCCAGCAGTGACTCTAGCGGGGCCTACAATGAGCAGTTCTTC.

This sequence joins TRBV29-1 and TRBJ2-5; no firm D call. This CDR3 has 15 residues. The V gene's germline CDR1 is SQVTM and CDR2 ANQGSEA. Between the trimmed V and J ends, which lost 0 bases and 4 bases, there was a span of 15 bases. The CDR3 DNA reads as TGCAGCGTTGAAGACCACCCCAGGCCTGGAGAGACCCAGTACTTC. Residues: CSVEDHPRPGETQYF. Drawing the rest from reference TRBV29-1 and TRBJ2-5, the complete variable domain is SAVISQKPSRDICQRGTSLTIQCQVDSQVTMMFWYRQQPGQSLTLIATANQGSEATYESGFVIDKFPISRPNLTFSTLTVSNMSPEDSSIYLCSVEDHPRPGETQYFGPGTRLLVL.

The rearrangement links TRBV11-2 to TRBJ1-4; TRBD1 matches 8 bases. Germline V gene data show CDR1 as SGHAT and CDR2 as FQNNGV. CDR3 length: 14 amino acids. With V trimmed by 5 bases and J by 5 bases, 4 bases remained unmatched. CDR3 in amino acids: CASSLRDRNEKLFF. CDR3 nucleotides: TGTGCCAGCAGCCTTCGGGACAGGAATGAAAAACTGTTTTTT.

The J gene is TRBJ1-1, the V gene TRBV30, with 8 bases lining up with TRBD1. This CDR3 comprises 15 residues. CDR1 and CDR2 (germline): GTSNPN, SVGIG (reference sequence). The DNA of the CDR3 is TGTGCATTCCAAGCGGGACAGGCGATGAACACTGAAGCTTTCTTT. This sequence encodes CAFQAGQAMNTEAFF.